The subject of this entry is one TCR beta chain. Participants were aged about 18 to 90 years, lived in under 25 US areas, and enrolled virtually. Participant-given clinical history determined each cohort assignment. Exposed enrollees encountered a COVID-19 case at some point within 2 weeks before study entry. This sample is part of a study of blood T cell repertoires in COVID-19. As handled by the study authors: Nucleated cell number was recorded as an estimate derived from reference gene primer amplification. Some clones are missing from TCRdb's copy, which holds only in-frame ones; the method was immunoSEQ multiplex PCR. The V and J calls and clone size come from that table; D and trimming were worked out from the DNA. The sample lists about 260,000 clones; around 90% were seen once. Per germline, CDR1 MNHNS and CDR2 SASEGT. The CDR3 has 17 residues. The V and J ends lost 1 base and 9 bases, in that order; junction bases with no gene match: 15.

This clonotype was obtained from a man aged 40-49 years who had been exposed to COVID-19. This chain links TRBV6-1 with TRBJ2-1; TRBD1 matches at 7 bases. Sample: PBMCs or T cells enriched from blood (not recorded which). CDR3 DNA sequence: TGTGCCAGCAGTGAAGGGGGTTGGGGACAGAGGTCCGGTGAGCAGTTCTTC. It encodes CASSEGGWGQRSGEQFF.